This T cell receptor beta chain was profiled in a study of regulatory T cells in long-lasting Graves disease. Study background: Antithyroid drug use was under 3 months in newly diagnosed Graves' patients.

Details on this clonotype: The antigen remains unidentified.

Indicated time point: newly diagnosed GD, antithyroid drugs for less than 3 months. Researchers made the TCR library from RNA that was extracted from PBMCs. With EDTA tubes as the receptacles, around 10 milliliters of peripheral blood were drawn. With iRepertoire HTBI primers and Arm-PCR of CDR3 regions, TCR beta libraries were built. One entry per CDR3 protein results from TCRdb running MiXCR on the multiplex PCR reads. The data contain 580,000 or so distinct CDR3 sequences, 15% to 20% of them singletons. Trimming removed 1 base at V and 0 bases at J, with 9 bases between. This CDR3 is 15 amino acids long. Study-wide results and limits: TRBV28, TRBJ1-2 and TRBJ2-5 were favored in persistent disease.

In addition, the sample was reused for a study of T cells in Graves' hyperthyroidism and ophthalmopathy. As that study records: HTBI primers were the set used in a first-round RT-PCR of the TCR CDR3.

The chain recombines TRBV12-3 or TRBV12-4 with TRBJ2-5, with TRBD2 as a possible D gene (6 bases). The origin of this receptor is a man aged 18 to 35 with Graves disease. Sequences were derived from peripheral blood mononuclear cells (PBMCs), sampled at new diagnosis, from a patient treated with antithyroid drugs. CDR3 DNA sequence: TGTGCCAGCAGTTTAGAGCGGGTGTACCAAGAGACCCAGTACTTC. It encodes CASSLERVYQETQYF.